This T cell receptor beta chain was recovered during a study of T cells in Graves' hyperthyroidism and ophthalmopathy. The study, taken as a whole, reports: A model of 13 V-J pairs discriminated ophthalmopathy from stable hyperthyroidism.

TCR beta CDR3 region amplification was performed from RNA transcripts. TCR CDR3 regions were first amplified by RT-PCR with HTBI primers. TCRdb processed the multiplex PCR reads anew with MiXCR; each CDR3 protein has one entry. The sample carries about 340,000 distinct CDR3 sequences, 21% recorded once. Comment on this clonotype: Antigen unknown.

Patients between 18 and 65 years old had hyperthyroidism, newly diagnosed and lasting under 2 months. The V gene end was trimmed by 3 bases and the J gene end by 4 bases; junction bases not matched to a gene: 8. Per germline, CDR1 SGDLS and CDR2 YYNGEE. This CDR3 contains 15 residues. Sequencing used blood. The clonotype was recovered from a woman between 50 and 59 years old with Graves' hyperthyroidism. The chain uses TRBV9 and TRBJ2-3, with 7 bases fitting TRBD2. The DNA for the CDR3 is TGTGCCAGCAGCGAGTCTAGCGGCAGGGCAGATACGCAGTATTTT. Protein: CASSESSGRADTQYF.